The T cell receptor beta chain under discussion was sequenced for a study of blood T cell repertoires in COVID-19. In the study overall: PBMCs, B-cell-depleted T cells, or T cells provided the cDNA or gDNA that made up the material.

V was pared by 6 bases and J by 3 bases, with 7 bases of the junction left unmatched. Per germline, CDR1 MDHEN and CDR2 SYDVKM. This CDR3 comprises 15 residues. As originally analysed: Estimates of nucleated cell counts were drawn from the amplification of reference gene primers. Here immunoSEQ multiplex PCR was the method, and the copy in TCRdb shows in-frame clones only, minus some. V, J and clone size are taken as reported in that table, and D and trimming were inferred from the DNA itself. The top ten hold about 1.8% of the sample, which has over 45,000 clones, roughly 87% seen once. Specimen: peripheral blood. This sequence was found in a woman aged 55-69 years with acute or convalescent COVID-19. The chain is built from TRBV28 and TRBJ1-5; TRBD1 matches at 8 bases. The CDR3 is CASSPGTGVNQPQHF. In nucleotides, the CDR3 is TGTGCCAGCAGCCCCGGGACAGGAGTCAATCAGCCCCAGCATTTT.